The TCR beta chain described here comes from a study of blood T cell repertoires in COVID-19. Whole-study context: T cells, B-cell-depleted T cells, or PBMCs supplied cDNA or gDNA.

Original processing methods: Counts of nucleated cells, estimated from reference gene primer amplification, were obtained. TCRdb's copy holds only in-frame clones and misses some; the assay was immunoSEQ multiplex PCR. For V, J and clone size, that table is used; D and trimming come from the DNA. In the table there are about 400,000 clones, approximately 88% of which are singletons. Trimming took off 0 bases at V and 6 bases at J, with 9 bases between the two ends. The CDR3 is 12 residues long. Germline V gene sequence: CDR1 GTSNPN, CDR2 SVGIG (reference sequence). This rearrangement joins TRBV30 to TRBJ2-7; weak D call: TRBD1 (5 bases). Sequencing was performed on PBMCs or T cells enriched from blood (not recorded which). This sequence was found in a woman aged 35 to 49 with acute COVID-19. DNA for the CDR3: TGTGCCTGGAGTGTACTTGGGGCCGAGCAGTACTTC. Translated: CAWSVLGAEQYF.